These T cell receptor beta chains were read from a single sample in a study of blood T cell repertoires in COVID-19. The assay was immunoSEQ multiplex PCR, and TCRdb's table has in-frame clones only and misses some. The profile covers a few hundred thousand clones, with 75% to 90% appearing a single time and 2.4% taken by the ten largest. Material: PBMCs or T cells enriched from blood (not recorded which). The source of these receptors is a woman aged 18-30 years who had recovered from COVID-19. Each CDR3 is given with its conserved first and last residue. The D gene is left open where the match is weak. Part of the rows lack a size; the others show once, few, many or a class for expanded clones.

j_call | v_call | clone_size | d_call | cdr3_nt | cdr3_aa
TRBJ2-1 | TRBV24-1 | . | . | TGTGCCACCAGTGAAAAGGGGGATGAGCAGTTCTTC | CATSEKGDEQFF
TRBJ2-7 | TRBV7-9 | . | TRBD2 | TGTGCCAGCAGCCCCCGGGGGGGGGTCTACGAGCAGTACTTC | CASSPRGGVYEQYF
TRBJ2-7 | TRBV5-1 | . | . | TGCGCCAGCAGCTTGGGCAGGTCCAACTACGAGCAGTACTTC | CASSLGRSNYEQYF
TRBJ1-6 | TRBV24-1 | . | TRBD1 | TGTGCCACCAGTCCAAGGGGGCTTGATTCACCCCTCCACTTT | CATSPRGLDSPLHF
TRBJ2-2 | TRBV4-2 | . | TRBD2 | TGTGCCAGCAGCCAACAGGAGGGAGGGTCCGGGGAGCTGTTTTTT | CASSQQEGGSGELFF
TRBJ1-1 | TRBV19 | . | TRBD1 | TGTGCCACTCAACAGGGGGCCACTGAAGCTTTCTTT | CATQQGATEAFF
TRBJ1-4 | TRBV5-6 | few | . | TGTGCCAGCAGCTTCGGAGTTGAGGGTGAAAAACTGTTTTTT | CASSFGVEGEKLFF
TRBJ2-1 | TRBV28 | once | . | TGTGCCAGCAGCAGACTTAAGGACCTAGCAGGGGACAATGAGCAGTTCTTC | CASSRLKDLAGDNEQFF
TRBJ2-3 | TRBV18 | once | TRBD2 | TGTGCCAGCTCACCAGTGGGACTAGCGGACACCACAGATACGCAGTATTTT | CASSPVGLADTTDTQYF
TRBJ2-1 | TRBV3-1/TRBV3-2 | few | TRBD2 | TGTGCCAGCAGCCAAGAAAGCCTAGCGGGGGGCAATGAGCAGTTCTTC | CASSQESLAGGNEQFF
TRBJ2-5 | TRBV7-8 | . | TRBD2 | TGTGCCAGCAGCGTAGGGGGTAGCGGGGGCCTGGAGACCCAGTACTTC | CASSVGGSGGLETQYF
TRBJ1-1 | TRBV10-3 | . | . | TGTGCCATCAGTGACCCCGGCACTGAAGCTTTCTTT | CAISDPGTEAFF
TRBJ1-1 | TRBV19 | . | . | TGTGCCAGAAGGACAGTCTCAATTGAACGTACTGAAGCTTTCTTT | CARRTVSIERTEAFF
TRBJ1-1 | TRBV6-4 | . | . | TGTGCCAGCTTTGCACCCCGGGAGCAGGAGGGGAACACTGAAGCTTTCTTT | CASFAPREQEGNTEAFF
TRBJ2-5 | TRBV30 | once | TRBD2 | TGTGCCTGGAGTCCGGGACTAGCGGGGGGGACGACCCAGTACTTC | CAWSPGLAGGTTQYF
TRBJ1-2 | TRBV3-1/TRBV3-2 | . | . | TGTGCCAGCAGCCCTGGGGGGGACTATGGCTACACCTTC | CASSPGGDYGYTF
TRBJ1-3 | TRBV7-9 | . | . | TGTGCCAGCAGCTACTCGGCTCAGGCGTCTGGAAACACCATATATTTT | CASSYSAQASGNTIYF
TRBJ1-1 | TRBV28 | . | . | TGTGCCAGCCAAGCCATGAACACTGAAGCTTTCTTT | CASQAMNTEAFF
TRBJ1-2 | TRBV6-5 | . | . | TGTGCCAGCAGTAGTTCGGCTAACTATGGCTACACCTTC | CASSSSANYGYTF
TRBJ1-1 | TRBV28 | . | TRBD1 | TGTGCCAGCAGTTCTCGAGGACAGGCCCCGAACACTGAAGCTTTCTTT | CASSSRGQAPNTEAFF
TRBJ2-5 | TRBV9 | . | TRBD2 | TGTGCCAGCAGCGGCGGGAGCGGGGGGGCCGAGACCCAGTACTTC | CASSGGSGGAETQYF
TRBJ1-3 | TRBV21-1 | . | . | TGTGCCAGCAGCACCCCGCGGGATAACTCTGGAAACACCATATATTTT | CASSTPRDNSGNTIYF
TRBJ2-5 | TRBV5-1 | . | . | TGCGCCAGCAGCTTGTTCTTCGGGGGGACACAAGAGACCCAGTACTTC | CASSLFFGGTQETQYF
TRBJ1-2 | TRBV6-5 | once | TRBD1 | TGTGCCAGCAACGTTGACAGGGGGCTCAGCGGCTACACCTTC | CASNVDRGLSGYTF
TRBJ2-1 | TRBV6-4 | . | TRBD2 | TGTGCCAGCAGTGACGAAGCGGGGGGGTACAATGAGCAGTTCTTC | CASSDEAGGYNEQFF
TRBJ1-1 | TRBV6-5 | once | . | TGTGCCAGCACGACCCCGACAGGCACTGAAGCTTTCTTT | CASTTPTGTEAFF
TRBJ1-2 | TRBV9 | few | . | TGTGCCAGCAGCGTAGGCAGGGGAGCCAACTATGGCTACACCTTC | CASSVGRGANYGYTF
TRBJ2-5 | TRBV7-2 | . | TRBD2 | TGTGCCAGCAGCTTAGGGGCTAGCGGGGGAGCGGAGACCCAGTACTTC | CASSLGASGGAETQYF
TRBJ1-4 | TRBV5-1 | . | . | TGCGCCAGCAGCTTTGTGGCAGGGGCTAATGAAAAACTGTTTTTT | CASSFVAGANEKLFF
TRBJ2-3 | TRBV28 | . | TRBD2 | TGTGCCACCTTTCGGAGCGGGGGTACAGATACGCAGTATTTT | CATFRSGGTDTQYF
TRBJ1-2 | TRBV28 | . | TRBD1 | TGTGCCAGCAGTTCCGTTGGGGACAGGGTCTATGGCTACACCTTC | CASSSVGDRVYGYTF
TRBJ2-7 | TRBV19 | . | TRBD1 | TGTGCCAGTGTCGACCGACAGGGGGAAGAGCAGTACTTC | CASVDRQGEEQYF
TRBJ1-1 | TRBV3-1/TRBV3-2 | . | . | TGTGCCAGCAGCCAAGCTCCTGGCAGGGAGAACACTGAAGCTTTCTTT | CASSQAPGRENTEAFF
TRBJ2-6 | TRBV7-9 | . | TRBD1 | TGTGCCAGCAGCTTTTTCCGGGACAGGGGCTCTGGGGCCAACGTCCTGACTTTC | CASSFFRDRGSGANVLTF
TRBJ2-7 | TRBV6-5 | . | . | TGTGCCAGCAGTACAGGGCCATACGAGCAGTACTTC | CASSTGPYEQYF
TRBJ1-1 | TRBV19 | few | . | TGTGCCAGTAGTATAGTTCAGGGGACTGAAGCTTTCTTT | CASSIVQGTEAFF
TRBJ2-7 | TRBV7-8 | . | TRBD1 | TGTGCCAGCAGCCCAAGGACAGGGGGCGTCTCCTACGAGCAGTACTTC | CASSPRTGGVSYEQYF
TRBJ1-4 | TRBV14 | . | . | TGTGCCAGTACGAAAGGGGGGGCAGGTGAAAAACTGTTTTTT | CASTKGGAGEKLFF
TRBJ2-1 | TRBV3-1/TRBV3-2 | . | . | TGTGCCAGCAGCCAAGGGGGAGGGGGGCCAAGTGAGCAGTTCTTC | CASSQGGGGPSEQFF
TRBJ1-1 | TRBV15 | . | . | TGTGCCACCAGCGGTCAATTGACGACAGTCCGGACTGAAGCTTTCTTT | CATSGQLTTVRTEAFF
TRBJ1-2 | TRBV2 | . | TRBD1 | TGTGCCAGCAGTTTCTCCCGGGACAGCAAGGGTGGCTACACCTTC | CASSFSRDSKGGYTF
TRBJ1-1 | TRBV5-6 | . | . | TGTGCCAGCAGCCGCGCTTCGGCGGGCACTGAAGCTTTCTTT | CASSRASAGTEAFF
TRBJ2-2 | TRBV19 | . | . | TGTGCCAGTTCCCCTCAGATTTTCACCGGGGAGCTGTTTTTT | CASSPQIFTGELFF
TRBJ1-2 | TRBV5-6 | . | . | TGTGCCAGCAGTCCGCCTAAGGCAGGGCTAAGTGGCTACACCTTC | CASSPPKAGLSGYTF
TRBJ2-7 | TRBV4-1 | once | . | TGCGCCAGCAGCCAAGGGACAGCCTCCTACGAGCAGTACTTC | CASSQGTASYEQYF
TRBJ2-7 | TRBV2 | . | . | TGTGCCAGCAGTCTACTAGGCTCCGAGCAGTACTTC | CASSLLGSEQYF
TRBJ2-3 | TRBV3-1/TRBV3-2 | . | TRBD1 | TGTGCCAGCAGCCCCGGGACAGGGGGAGATACGCAGTATTTT | CASSPGTGGDTQYF
TRBJ1-5 | TRBV4-1 | . | . | TGCGCCAGCAGCACCACCCTCGGTCAGCCCCAGCATTTT | CASSTTLGQPQHF
TRBJ1-2 | TRBV3-1/TRBV3-2 | . | . | TGTGCCAGCAGCCAAGATACAGGGTGGTACTATGGCTACACCTTC | CASSQDTGWYYGYTF
TRBJ1-1 | TRBV27 | . | . | TGTGCCAGCAGTTCCTCGTGGGGCAGCACTGAAGCTTTCTTT | CASSSSWGSTEAFF